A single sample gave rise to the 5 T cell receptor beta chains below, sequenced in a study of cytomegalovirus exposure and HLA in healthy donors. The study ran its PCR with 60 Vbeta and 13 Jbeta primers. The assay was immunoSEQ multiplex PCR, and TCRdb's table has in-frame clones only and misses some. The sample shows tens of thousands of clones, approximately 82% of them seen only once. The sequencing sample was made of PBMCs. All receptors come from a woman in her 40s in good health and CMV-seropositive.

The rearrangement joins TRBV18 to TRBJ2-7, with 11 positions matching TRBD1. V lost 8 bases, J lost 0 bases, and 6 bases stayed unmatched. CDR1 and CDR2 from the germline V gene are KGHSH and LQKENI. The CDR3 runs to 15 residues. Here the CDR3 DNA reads TGTGCCAGCGGAGGCGGACAGGGGGCCTCCTACGAGCAGTACTTC. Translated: CASGGGQGASYEQYF.

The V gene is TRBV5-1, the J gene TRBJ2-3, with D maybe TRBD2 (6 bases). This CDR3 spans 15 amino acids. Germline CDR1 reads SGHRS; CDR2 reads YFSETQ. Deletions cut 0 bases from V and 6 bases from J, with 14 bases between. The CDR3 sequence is CASSLGLVGGDTQYF. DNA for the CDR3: TGCGCCAGCAGCTTGGGCCTGGTTGGGGGGGATACGCAGTATTTT.

CDR3 amino acids: CAGPGQGNYGYTF. CDR3 in DNA: TGTGCCGGCCCGGGACAGGGTAACTATGGCTACACCTTC. The chain combines TRBV30 with TRBJ1-2; 9 positions match TRBD1. The CDR3 sequence is 13 residues long. The V and J ends lost 8 bases and 1 base, in that order; junction bases with no gene match: 5. The germline V gene encodes CDR1 GTSNPN and CDR2 SVGIG (reference sequence).

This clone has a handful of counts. CDR3 bases: TGCGCCAGCAGCTGGGGGACAGGGGGAAACATTCAGTACTTC. It yields the protein CASSWGTGGNIQYF. The rearrangement joins TRBV5-1 to TRBJ2-4; 11 nucleotides align to TRBD1. CDR1 and CDR2 (germline): SGHRS, YFSETQ. The CDR3 extends over 14 amino acids. V lost 3 bases and J lost 6; bases outside the gene matches: 2.

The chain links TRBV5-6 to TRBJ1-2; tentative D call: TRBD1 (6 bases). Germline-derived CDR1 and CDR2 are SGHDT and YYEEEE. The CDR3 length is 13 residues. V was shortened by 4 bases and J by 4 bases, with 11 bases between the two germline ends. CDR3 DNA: TGTGCCAGCAGCGAAGGACAGTTCTATGGCTACACCTTC. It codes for CASSEGQFYGYTF.